The sequence of this T cell receptor beta chain was determined in a study of blood T cell repertoires in COVID-19. The overall study: Acute and convalescent COVID-19 specimens originated in the United States, Italy and Spain.

Seattle researchers signed up patients amid active infection and tracked them longitudinally. In the original processing: For nucleated cells, counts were estimated from reference gene primer amplification. TCRdb keeps only in-frame clones here, not all; method: immunoSEQ multiplex PCR. V and J calls plus clone size are reproduced from that table; the DNA served to infer D and trimming. The sample lists 300,000 to 350,000 clones; over 85% were seen once. Trimming left V 6 bases short and J 1 base short, with 12 bases between. Germline V gene sequence: CDR1 SNHLY, CDR2 FYNNEI. The CDR3 runs to 14 residues.

The material sequenced was peripheral blood. The TCR sequence derives from a woman aged 60 to 75 with COVID-19, enrolled during active disease. The rearrangement uses TRBV2 and TRBJ1-1; possibly TRBD1 for D (5 bases). CDR3: CASSRGGTNTEAFF. In DNA, the CDR3 is TGTGCCAGCAGCCGCGGGGGGACGAACACTGAAGCTTTCTTT. Full variable domain (rest looked up from reference TRBV2 and TRBJ1-1): EPEVTQTPSHQVTQMGQEVILRCVPISNHLYFYWYRQILGQKVEFLVSFYNNEISEKSEIFDDQFSVERPDGSNFTLKIRSTKLEDSAMYFCASSRGGTNTEAFFGQGTRLTVV.